This T cell receptor (beta chain) appears in the sequencing data of a study of identifying expanded T cells in peripheral blood. Collection occurred without any documented infections or immune events in donors. V was cut by 0 bases and J by 2 bases, with 20 bases left in between. CDR3 length: 18 residues. Looked up from germline, CDR1 is MGHRA and CDR2 is YSYEKL. Study observations and caveats: Variance in clone template counts between approximately 2-week samples significantly increased with total template count across all healthy donors. Differentially abundant clones: around 1.2 between replicates, 15 to 17 at approximately two weeks, approximately 19 at four.

The data were produced by immunoSEQ multiplex PCR, yet TCRdb's version contains in-frame clones alone and is incomplete. The table lists about 81,000 clones, roughly 84% of them singletons, with less than 20% in the top ten. As regards this clone: Its antigen is undetermined.

The sequence derives from a person aged 18-69 years in good health. V usage is TRBV4-1 and J usage is TRBJ2-7; no clear D gene. The sequenced material came from blood. CDR3 loop: CASSQERQASPWAYEQYF. CDR3 nucleotides: TGCGCCAGCAGCCAAGAGAGGCAGGCGAGTCCTTGGGCCTACGAGCAGTACTTC.